This T cell receptor (beta chain) was retrieved from a study of blood T cells in healthy people across ages. Study outcomes and limitations: In older individuals, TCR beta diversity per million T cells was lower, falling roughly linearly with age. There was no known CMV status for donors, so expanded clonotype changes were possibly confounded.

With a J-beta primer mix and a sample-barcoded 5' primer, a second PCR ran roughly 6 to 11 cycles. TCRdb re-called the 5' RACE reads with MiXCR, one entry per CDR3 protein. Of 1.5 million to 2 million distinct CDR3 sequences in the sample, 34% were seen once. CDR1 SGDLS and CDR2 YYNGEE come from the germline V gene. V shed 8 bases and J 8 bases; nucleotides not matched to a gene: 22. This CDR3 has 18 amino acids. Isolated PBMCs totaled at least 6.5 million in each sample. Turning to this clonotype: Antigen: not known.

The sample was blood. J is TRBJ2-1 and V is TRBV9; 10 bases agree with TRBD2. The TCR sequence derives from a woman between 25 and 40 years old in good health. Written as DNA, the CDR3 is TGTGCCAGTAGTGAAGACGGGAGCGGGAGGGCCGGGGGCGATGAGCAGTTCTTC. This translates into CASSEDGSGRAGGDEQFF. Drawing the rest from reference TRBV9 and TRBJ2-1, the complete variable domain is DSGVTQTPKHLITATGQRVTLRCSPRSGDLSVYWYQQSLDQGLQFLIQYYNGEERAKGNILERFSAQQFPDLHSELNLSSLELGDSALYFCASSEDGSGRAGGDEQFFGPGTRLTVL.